This passage covers 21 T cell receptor beta chains from one sample sequenced in a study of technical replicates of blood from a handful of donors. Sequenced by immunoSEQ multiplex PCR; TCRdb stores in-frame clones only, minus some. Found here are 87,000 or so clones, around 90% of them singletons; the top ten hold around 0.27%. Sequenced sample: T cells isolated from PBMCs. The source is a human donor in good health.

V gene TRBV13 combines with J gene TRBJ1-1; D is undetermined. The germline V gene encodes CDR1 PRHDT and CDR2 FYEKMQ (reference sequence). The germline V and J ends were trimmed by 8 bases and 0 bases, with 10 bases remaining between them. The CDR3 is 13 amino acids. The CDR3 here is CASSLSMNTEAFF. The CDR3 region has the DNA TGTGCCAGCTCGTTATCTATGAACACTGAAGCTTTCTTT.

CDR3 bases: TGCAGCGTTGGGGACAGCAATGAGCAGTTCTTC. Protein: CSVGDSNEQFF. The rearrangement links TRBV29-1 to TRBJ2-1; 7 bases agree with TRBD1. Germline CDR1 and CDR2: SQVTM and ANQGSEA. Trimming at V came to 4 bases and at J to 6 bases, leaving 0 bases not matched to a gene. The CDR3 length is 11 residues.

The chain employs TRBV4-1 and TRBJ2-7; 7 bases are shared with TRBD2. The length of the CDR3 is 17 residues. Per germline, CDR1 MGHRA and CDR2 YSYEKL. Unmatched junction bases numbered 10, after V lost 2 bases and J lost 0 bases. The chain's CDR3 is CASSQRVAGPTSYEQYF. The CDR3 bases are TGCGCCAGCAGCCAAAGGGTAGCGGGCCCCACCTCCTACGAGCAGTACTTC.

The genes are TRBV18 and TRBJ1-4; D call uncertain. Trimming took 3 bases from V and 7 from J, leaving 15 bases between them. Per germline, CDR1 KGHSH and CDR2 LQKENI. CDR3 size: 15 residues. The CDR3 loop is CASSPRELALEKLFF. The CDR3 DNA is TGTGCCAGCTCACCGAGGGAACTAGCCCTTGAAAAACTGTTTTTT. The full variable domain, completed using reference TRBV18 and TRBJ1-4, is NAGVMQNPRHLVRRRGQEARLRCSPMKGHSHVYWYRQLPEEGLKFMVYLQKENIIDESGMPKERFSAEFPKEGPSILRIQQVVRGDSAAYFCASSPRELALEKLFFGSGTQLSVL.

The V call is TRBV9, the J call TRBJ2-3, with TRBD1 matching over 8 bases. In germline, CDR1 is SGDLS, CDR2 YYNGEE. V trimming: 3 bases; J trimming: 4 bases; junction bases outside the gene matches: 10. This CDR3 has 16 amino acids. The CDR3 protein is CASSDGQGFLADTQYF. CDR3 DNA sequence: TGTGCCAGCAGCGACGGACAGGGATTCTTAGCAGATACGCAGTATTTT.

The chain recombines TRBV28 with TRBJ2-7, with 11 positions matching TRBD1. CDR1 is MDHEN, CDR2 SYDVKM, per germline. CDR3 length: 16 amino acids. The V segment lost 2 bases and the J segment 0 bases; nucleotides outside the gene matches: 3. CDR3 nucleotide sequence: TGTGCCAGCAGTTTACCCGGGACAGGGGGCTCCTACGAGCAGTACTTC. It yields the protein CASSLPGTGGSYEQYF.

The chain recombines TRBV14 with TRBJ1-1; TRBD1 matches 9 bases. This CDR3 contains 16 residues. In germline, CDR1 is SGHDN, CDR2 FVKESK. V shed 4 bases, J shed 5 bases, and the junction held 11 bases outside the gene matches. Here the CDR3 reads CASSRTGQGMWTEAFF. As DNA, the CDR3 is TGTGCCAGCAGCCGGACGGGACAGGGAATGTGGACTGAAGCTTTCTTT.

The chain links TRBV11-2 to TRBJ2-2, with D possibly matching TRBD2 (5 bases). Germline loops: CDR1 SGHAT, CDR2 FQNNGV. Trimming removed 7 bases from V and 2 bases from J, with 14 bases in between. The CDR3 consists of 15 residues. DNA of the CDR3: TGTGCCAGCAACACCGGGATAAAAAACACCGGGGAGCTGTTTTTT. It yields the protein CASNTGIKNTGELFF.

The chain employs TRBV4-2 and TRBJ1-6; TRBD1 might be the D (5 bases). The CDR3 runs to 21 residues. CDR1 and CDR2 from the germline V gene are LGHNA and YNFKEQ. V shed 2 bases and J shed 7 bases, with 30 bases lying between them. The CDR3 loop is CASSQPSDTFLAGFLNSPLHF. Here the CDR3 DNA reads TGTGCCAGCAGCCAACCGTCGGACACTTTTCTGGCCGGATTTCTCAATTCACCCCTCCACTTT.

The genes are TRBV7-3 and TRBJ1-1; TRBD1 matches 7 bases. V trimming: 3 bases; J trimming: 1 base; junction bases outside the gene matches: 2. The CDR3 spans 14 residues. Germline assignment: CDR1 SGHTA and CDR2 FQGTGA. CDR3 region: CASSLDRRNTEAFF. The CDR3 DNA reads TGTGCCAGCAGCTTGGACAGGAGGAACACTGAAGCTTTCTTT.

The chain employs TRBV11-2 and TRBJ1-1, with a weak D call TRBD1 (6 bases). V was trimmed by 6 bases and J by 5 bases, leaving 25 bases between them. Germline loops: CDR1 SGHAT, CDR2 FQNNGV. The CDR3 totals 17 residues. DNA of the CDR3: TGTGCCAGCAGACCCCCAGGGGCCCTGCTAGTGGATACTGAAGCTTTCTTT. The encoded protein is CASRPPGALLVDTEAFF.

This clone was detected once. The chain couples TRBV1 to TRBJ2-7; TRBD1 is the table's D call and was not checked against the DNA. TRBV1 is marked as a pseudogene. The CDR3 extends over 17 amino acids. The CDR3 loop reads CTSSQDRACRVSYEQYF. The CDR3 DNA reads TGCACCAGCAGCCAAGATCGAGCGTGCAGGGTGTCCTACGAGCAGTACTTC.

The chain combines TRBV7-8 with TRBJ2-2; D is unclear. CDR1 is SGHVS and CDR2 is FQNEAQ in the germline V gene. This CDR3 contains 17 residues. Trimming pared 5 bases from V and 9 bases from J, leaving 25 bases between. The CDR3 region has the DNA TGTGCCAGCAGCCCCGCAGGCGATACAAAACCGAGCCGGGAGCTGTTTTTT. Protein product: CASSPAGDTKPSRELFF.

The gene calls are TRBV5-5 and TRBJ2-5; 9 bases agree with TRBD1. CDR1 is SGHKS, CDR2 YYEKEE, per germline (reference sequence). This CDR3 spans 15 amino acids. With V trimmed by 2 bases and J by 4 bases, 6 bases remained unmatched. The CDR3: CASSFYGTGLETQYF. CDR3 nucleotides: TGTGCCAGCAGCTTCTATGGGACAGGGTTAGAGACCCAGTACTTC.

The rearrangement links TRBV11-2 to TRBJ1-1; no reliable D call. This CDR3 spans 11 amino acids. Germline CDR1 reads SGHAT; CDR2 reads FQNNGV. This chain's CDR3 is CTSDGRGEAFF. CDR3 nucleotide sequence: TGTACCTCAGATGGACGGGGTGAAGCTTTCTTT.

This chain links TRBV7-2 with TRBJ2-2, with 7 bases aligning to TRBD2. With V trimmed by 6 bases and J by 4 bases, 11 bases remained unmatched. This CDR3 has 16 residues. CDR1 SGHTA and CDR2 FQGNSA come from the germline V gene. CDR3 in DNA: TGTGCCAGCAGTCCCGCGGGGGTATGGGGCACCGGGGAGCTGTTTTTT. This encodes CASSPAGVWGTGELFF.

V usage is TRBV4-2 and J usage is TRBJ1-5; 11 bases align to TRBD1. V was pared by 0 bases and J by 5 bases, with 3 bases of the junction left unmatched. The V gene's germline CDR1 is LGHNA and CDR2 YNFKEQ. CDR3 length: 16 amino acids. In nucleotides, the CDR3 is TGTGCCAGCAGCCAAGAGGGACAGGGGGTCTATCAGCCCCAGCATTTT. It yields the protein CASSQEGQGVYQPQHF.

The rearrangement links TRBV7-9 to TRBJ2-5; 13 nucleotides align to TRBD2. The junction had 8 bases not matched to a gene; V was cut back by 5 bases and J by 5 bases. This CDR3 has 16 amino acids. Germline V CDR1 and CDR2: SEHNR, FQNEAQ (reference sequence). This CDR3 reads CASSRGLAGVGETQYF. The CDR3 coding sequence is TGTGCCAGCAGCCGAGGACTAGCGGGAGTGGGGGAGACCCAGTACTTC. Full variable domain (rest looked up from reference TRBV7-9 and TRBJ2-5): DTGVSQNPRHKITKRGQNVTFRCDPISEHNRLYWYRQTLGQGPEFLTYFQNEAQLEKSRLLSDRFSAERPKGSFSTLEIQRTEQGDSAMYLCASSRGLAGVGETQYFGPGTRLLVL.

This rearrangement joins TRBV6-1 to TRBJ1-6; possibly TRBD1 for D (6 bases). Trimming removed 8 bases from V and 7 bases from J, with 9 bases in between. Germline loops: CDR1 MNHNS, CDR2 SASEGT. The length of the CDR3 is 12 residues. CDR3 amino acids: CASGTGNSPLHF. The DNA of the CDR3 is TGTGCCAGCGGAACAGGGAATTCACCCCTCCACTTT.

This chain connects TRBV27 to TRBJ2-5; D is undetermined. Germline values: CDR1 MNHEY, CDR2 SMNVEV (reference sequence). The V end lost 5 bases, the J end lost 0 bases, and 13 bases lay between the germline ends. This CDR3 is built from 15 residues. CDR3 DNA sequence: TGTGCCAGCAGTCCGAACGTGAGGTACCAAGAGACCCAGTACTTC. Translated: CASSPNVRYQETQYF.

V gene TRBV18 combines with J gene TRBJ2-5; possible D gene TRBD2, 5 bases. Germline assignment: CDR1 KGHSH and CDR2 LQKENI. The CDR3 covers 13 residues. V shed 4 bases and J shed 2 bases, with 8 bases lying between them. CDR3 nucleotides: TGTGCCAGCTCACTATCGGGACAAGAGACCCAGTACTTC. As protein: CASSLSGQETQYF.